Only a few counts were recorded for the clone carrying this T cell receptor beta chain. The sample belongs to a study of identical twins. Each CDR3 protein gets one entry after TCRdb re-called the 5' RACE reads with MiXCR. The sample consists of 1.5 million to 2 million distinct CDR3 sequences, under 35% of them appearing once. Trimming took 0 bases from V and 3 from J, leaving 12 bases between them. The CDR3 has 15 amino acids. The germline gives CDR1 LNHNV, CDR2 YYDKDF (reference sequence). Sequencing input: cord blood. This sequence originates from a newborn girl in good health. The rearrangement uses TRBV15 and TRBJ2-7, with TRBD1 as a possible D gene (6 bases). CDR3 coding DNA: TGTGCCACCAGCAGAGATAGCGCGACAGGCTACGAGCAGTACTTC. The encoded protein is CATSRDSATGYEQYF.